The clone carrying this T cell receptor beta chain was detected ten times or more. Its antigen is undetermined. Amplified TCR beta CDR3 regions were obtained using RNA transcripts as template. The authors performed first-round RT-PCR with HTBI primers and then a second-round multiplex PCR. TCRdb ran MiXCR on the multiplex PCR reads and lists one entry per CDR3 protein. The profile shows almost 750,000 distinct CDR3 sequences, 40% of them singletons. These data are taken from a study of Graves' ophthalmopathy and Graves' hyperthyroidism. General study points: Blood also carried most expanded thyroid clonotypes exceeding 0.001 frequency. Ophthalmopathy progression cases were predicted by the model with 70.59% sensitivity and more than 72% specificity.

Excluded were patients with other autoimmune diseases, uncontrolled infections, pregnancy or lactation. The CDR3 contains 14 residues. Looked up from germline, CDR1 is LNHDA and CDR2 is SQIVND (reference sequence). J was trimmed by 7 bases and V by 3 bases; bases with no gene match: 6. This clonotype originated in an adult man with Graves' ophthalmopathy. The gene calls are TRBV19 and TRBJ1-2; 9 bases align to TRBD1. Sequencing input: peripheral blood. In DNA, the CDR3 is TGTGCCAGTAGTATTGGGACAGGGAACGCTGGCTACACCTTC. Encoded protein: CASSIGTGNAGYTF.